Listed below are T cell receptor beta chains from one sample, sequenced in a study of tumor-infiltrating lymphocytes in primary liver carcinoma. One entry per CDR3 protein, called by TCRdb with MiXCR from the multiplex PCR reads. The data hold nearly 45,000 distinct CDR3 sequences, with roughly 73% observed a single time. Sequencing was carried out using liver tumor tissue from sampling region 2. The source is a man aged 35 to 55 with primary liver carcinoma and hepatitis B virus infection. The CDR3 runs from the conserved cysteine through the conserved F or W. The D gene is left open where the match is weak. The size entry is marked missing in some rows and otherwise reads once, few, many or a size class.

>TRBJ2-1|NA|TRBV11-3|NA
TGTGCCAGCAACTTGAATGCCAATGAGCTGTTCTTC
CASNLNANELFF
>TRBJ2-1|NA|TRBV5-4|NA
TGTGCCAGCAGCCCTGTCGGAGGAGGCTATGTGAATGAGCAGTTCTTC
CASSPVGGGYVNEQFF
>TRBJ2-1|few|TRBV29-1|TRBD2
TGCAGCGCTTCAAAGAGGGCCGGGAGGGCTAGTGAGCAGTTCTTC
CSASKRAGRASEQFF
>TRBJ2-1|NA|TRBV30|TRBD2
TGTGTCTGGGGGGGACTTTTTCACAATGAGCAGTTCTTC
CVWGGLFHNEQFF
>TRBJ1-5|NA|TRBV11-3|NA
TGTGCCAGGAGCTTAGGAGACCAGCCCCAGCATTTT
CARSLGDQPQHF
>TRBJ1-5|NA|TRBV11-3|NA
TGTGACTGCAGTTTAGATCTGGGGGTGGCTCAGCCCCAGCATTTT
CDCSLDLGVAQPQHF
>TRBJ2-3|many|TRBV30|NA
TGTGCCTGGAGCAGGGAAGACGGAGATACGCAGTATTTT
CAWSREDGDTQYF
>TRBJ2-1|many|TRBV28|NA
TGTGCCAGCAAAAACCCGTCTAGTTGGAGTCTCAATGAGCAGTTCTTC
CASKNPSSWSLNEQFF
>TRBJ2-3|NA|TRBV29-1|TRBD1
TGCAGCGCTTCCGGGACAGGTGCGTCAGATATGCAGTATTTT
CSASGTGASDMQYF
>TRBJ2-2|many|TRBV5-6|NA
TGTGCCAGCAGCCTGGGTCTAGGTACGAACACCGGGGAGCTGTTTTTT
CASSLGLGTNTGELFF
>TRBJ2-1|NA|TRBV15|NA
TGTGCCACCAGGAGAGGCCAGGGGGGACGGGAGCAGTTCTTC
CATRRGQGGREQFF
>TRBJ2-5|medium-sized|TRBV6-2/TRBV6-3|NA
TGTGCCAGCAGTTACGGGGAGACCCAGTACTTC
CASSYGETQYF
>TRBJ1-2|NA|TRBV7-9|NA
TGTGCCAACACCTCCAGACCCCAGGGAGGGCGCAACTATGGCTACACCTTC
CANTSRPQGGRNYGYTF
>TRBJ1-3|many|TRBV11-2|NA
TGTGCCTCAGCCCAGGGAGCTGGAAACACCATATATTTT
CASAQGAGNTIYF
>TRBJ1-1|NA|TRBV12-3/TRBV12-4|NA
TGTGCCAGCACCCTAGGACATGAGAACACTGGAGCTTTCTTT
CASTLGHENTGAFF
>TRBJ1-2|many|TRBV20-1|NA
TGCGGAGGGGAGCCAGCGTACTATGGCTACACCTTC
CGGEPAYYGYTF
>TRBJ1-4|NA|TRBV11-1|NA
TGTGCCAGCAGTATTGAACAGGGAAAAGGAAAACTGTCTTTT
CASSIEQGKGKLSF
>TRBJ2-1|NA|TRBV29-1|NA
TGCAGCGCTGCTGACAGGACCTACAATGAGCACTTCTTC
CSAADRTYNEHFF
>TRBJ2-7|many|TRBV28|TRBD2
TGTGCCAGCACCCCCTTTGGGACTAGCGGTTCCTACGAGCAGTACTTC
CASTPFGTSGSYEQYF